The subject of this entry is one TCR beta chain. The CDR3 sequence is 11 residues long. The V end lost 5 bases, the J end lost 11 bases, and 11 bases lay between the germline ends. Looked up from germline, CDR1 is MNHEY and CDR2 is SMNVEV (reference sequence). The data derive from a study of T cell clones after liver transplantation. Study-level information: Timepoints were pre-transplant, pre-withdrawal, and after withdrawal was completed or failed.

TCRdb keeps only in-frame clones here, not all; method: immunoSEQ multiplex PCR. Of around 30,000 clones listed, 90% to 95% are singletons. The sample in question was CD8+ T cells from blood, obtained 12 months after liver transplant. This chain uses TRBV27 with TRBJ2-3; D uncertain. The receptor comes from a human patient who received a liver transplant. The graft donor may be the source of some T cells. Here the CDR3 reads CASSESMVQYF. DNA of the CDR3: TGTGCCAGCAGTGAATCGATGGTGCAGTATTTT.